These 13 T cell receptor beta chains were sequenced from one sample in a study of cytomegalovirus exposure and HLA in healthy donors. 13 Jbeta primers and 60 Vbeta primers were used for the PCR. TCRdb's table, derived via immunoSEQ multiplex PCR, lists solely in-frame clones and lacks some. Altogether over 150,000 clones are present, more than 80% being singletons, with the ten largest covering around 13%. The sequencing input was PBMCs. These receptors originate from a woman between 45 and 65 years old in good health and CMV-seronegative.

V usage is TRBV29-1 and J usage is TRBJ2-7, with TRBD2 matching 11 bases. V shed 4 bases, J shed 9 bases, and the junction held 17 bases outside the gene matches. The CDR3 spans 16 residues. CDR1 and CDR2 (germline): SQVTM, ANQGSEA. The CDR3: CSVAVLAGGRLRGQYF. The CDR3 bases are TGCAGCGTTGCAGTTCTAGCGGGAGGCCGTCTACGAGGGCAGTACTTC.

J is TRBJ1-5 and V is TRBV6-1; 9 nucleotides line up with TRBD1. The CDR3 runs to 14 residues. Germline CDR1 and CDR2: MNHNS and SASEGT. V lost 11 bases and J lost 7; bases outside the gene matches: 12. The CDR3 spells CAGLRQGVVQPQHF. In DNA form, the CDR3 reads TGTGCCGGCCTCAGACAGGGGGTGGTCCAGCCCCAGCATTTT.

This clone came up a few times. The chain uses TRBV12-5 and TRBJ1-1; a possible D gene is TRBD1 (5 bases). Deletions cut 2 bases from V and 6 bases from J, with 13 bases between. The length of the CDR3 is 14 residues. Germline loops: CDR1 LGHNT, CDR2 FRNRAP. The CDR3 DNA reads as TGTGCTAGTGGTTTGTACGGGGGGTTGGCTGAAGCTTTCTTT. It specifies CASGLYGGLAEAFF.

As to this clone: An end of the junction differs from the germline gene, which may be a read error. The chain is built from TRBV10-2 and TRBJ2-7; the match to TRBD1 covers 9 bases. From germline, CDR1 is WSHSY and CDR2 SAAADI. The CDR3 extends over 15 amino acids. This CDR3 reads CVSSPRDRVSYEQYF. The CDR3 coding sequence is TGCGTCAGCAGCCCCCGGGACAGGGTTTCCTACGAGCAGTACTTC.

V usage is TRBV18 and J usage is TRBJ1-2; D is unclear. Trimming cost V 3 bases and J 6 bases, with 14 bases left between them. The germline V gene has CDR1 KGHSH and CDR2 LQKENI. This CDR3 has 14 amino acids. CDR3 DNA: TGTGCCAGCTCACCTACCGTCGACTACGATGGCTACACCTTC. Encoded protein: CASSPTVDYDGYTF.

This clone occurred once. The chain joins TRBV7-2 to TRBJ2-7, with D perhaps matching TRBD2 (7 bases). V was cut by 2 bases and J by 7 bases, with 18 bases left in between. The CDR3 totals 15 residues. The V gene's germline CDR1 is SGHTA and CDR2 FQGNSA. The CDR3: CASSLRGGPTNEQYF. The CDR3, as DNA: TGTGCCAGCAGCTTAAGGGGGGGCCCCACTAATGAGCAGTACTTC.

This chain links TRBV15 with TRBJ1-1, with no clear D. V was clipped by 0 bases and J by 8 bases, with 19 bases between them. Germline CDR1 is LNHNV and CDR2 is YYDKDF (reference sequence). The CDR3 has 16 amino acids. The CDR3 bases are TGTGCCACCAGCAGAGATCCAGACGGGAGGACTAAGGAAGCTTTCTTT. Amino acid sequence: CATSRDPDGRTKEAFF.

The chain recombines TRBV2 with TRBJ1-1; D might be TRBD1 (6 bases). The CDR3 length is 13 residues. The V gene lost 4 bases and the J gene lost 4 bases, with 10 bases spanning the gap. Germline V lookup: CDR1 SNHLY, CDR2 FYNNEI. The CDR3 DNA reads as TGTGCCAGCAGTGTCGGCAGGGGCACTGAAGCTTTCTTT. Protein sequence: CASSVGRGTEAFF.

DNA for the CDR3: TGTGCCAGCAGTTACTGGGGAGGCTCCTATAATTCACCCCTCCACTTT. Translation: CASSYWGGSYNSPLHF. The chain joins TRBV6-5 to TRBJ1-6; D is undetermined. V was pared by 1 base and J by 0 bases, with 7 bases between. The CDR3 runs to 16 residues. Germline assignment: CDR1 MNHEY and CDR2 SVGAGI.

This clone was detected a few times. The chain links TRBV7-2 to TRBJ2-1; D gene ambiguous. The germline gives CDR1 SGHTA, CDR2 FQGNSA. The CDR3 is made up of 13 amino acids. The V gene lost 2 bases and the J gene lost 5 bases, with 7 bases spanning the gap. The CDR3 spells CASSLRRNNEQFF. DNA for the CDR3: TGTGCCAGCAGCTTAAGGAGAAACAATGAGCAGTTCTTC.

The V gene is TRBV7-2, the J gene TRBJ1-2, with D tentatively TRBD1 (5 bases). This CDR3 has 14 residues. Germline CDR1 and CDR2: SGHTA and FQGNSA. V lost 1 base and J 4 bases, leaving 10 bases between the germline ends. In nucleotides, the CDR3 is TGTGCCAGCAGCTTAGGGCCCAGGGTCTATGGCTACACCTTC. Translated: CASSLGPRVYGYTF.

CDR3 protein: CASSSLLAGDTEAFF. CDR3 coding DNA: TGTGCCAGCAGTTCCCTCCTGGCAGGGGACACTGAAGCTTTCTTT. V and J are TRBV6-6 and TRBJ1-1, with a possible D match to TRBD1 (6 bases). V dropped 4 bases and J dropped 3 bases, with 15 bases sitting between them. The length of the CDR3 is 15 residues. Germline V lookup: CDR1 MNHNY, CDR2 SVGAGI (reference sequence).

CDR3 region: CASSDRDPDTQYF. In nucleotides, the CDR3 is TGTGCCAGCAGTGATCGGGATCCAGATACGCAGTATTTT. V gene TRBV6-4 combines with J gene TRBJ2-3, with a possible D match to TRBD2 (5 bases). The CDR3 sequence is 13 residues long. Germline CDR1 is MRHNA and CDR2 is SNTAGT. V was cut by 3 bases and J by 4 bases, with 8 bases left in between.